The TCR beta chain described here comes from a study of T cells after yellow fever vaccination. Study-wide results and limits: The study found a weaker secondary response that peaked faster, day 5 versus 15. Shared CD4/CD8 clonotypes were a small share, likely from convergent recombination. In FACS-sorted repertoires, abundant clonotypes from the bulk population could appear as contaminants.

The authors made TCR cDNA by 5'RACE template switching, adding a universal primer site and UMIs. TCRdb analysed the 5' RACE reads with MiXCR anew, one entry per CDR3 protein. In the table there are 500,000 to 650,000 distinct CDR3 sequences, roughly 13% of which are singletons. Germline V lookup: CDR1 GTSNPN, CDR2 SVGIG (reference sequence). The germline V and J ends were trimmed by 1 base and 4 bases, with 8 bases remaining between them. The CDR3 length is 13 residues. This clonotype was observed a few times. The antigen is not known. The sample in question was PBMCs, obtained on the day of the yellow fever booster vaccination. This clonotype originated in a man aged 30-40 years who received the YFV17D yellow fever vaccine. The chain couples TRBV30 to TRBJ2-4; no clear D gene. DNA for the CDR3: TGTGCCTGGAGTGGGAAAGGGAAAAACATTCAGTACTTC. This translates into CAWSGKGKNIQYF.